This T cell receptor (beta chain) originates from a study of shared clonotypes between healthy human individuals. Regarding this clone: Antigen specificity is unknown.

The study, taken as a whole, reports: It was anticipated that sequencing depth would influence how many clonotypes donors shared.

All donors were healthy HIV-negative adults lacking recent acute infections or vaccinations. The junction had 2 bases not matched to a gene; V was cut back by 6 bases and J by 3 bases. The CDR3 consists of 14 residues. Germline assignment: CDR1 MDHEN and CDR2 SYDVKM. For every subset, genomic DNA was evenly distributed across several immunoSEQ plates. This table comes from immunoSEQ multiplex PCR, and its TCRdb copy is limited to in-frame clones, with some not included. In the table there are about 600,000 clones, just over 75% of which are singletons. The rearrangement links TRBV28 to TRBJ2-7, with 13 bases fitting TRBD2. Sequenced material: PBMCs. The sequence was obtained from a woman between 40 and 55 years old in good health. Some clones in this sample may be carry-over from other donors' samples. The CDR3 is CASSRTSGGYEQYF. CDR3 DNA: TGTGCCAGCAGCCGGACTAGCGGGGGCTACGAGCAGTACTTC.